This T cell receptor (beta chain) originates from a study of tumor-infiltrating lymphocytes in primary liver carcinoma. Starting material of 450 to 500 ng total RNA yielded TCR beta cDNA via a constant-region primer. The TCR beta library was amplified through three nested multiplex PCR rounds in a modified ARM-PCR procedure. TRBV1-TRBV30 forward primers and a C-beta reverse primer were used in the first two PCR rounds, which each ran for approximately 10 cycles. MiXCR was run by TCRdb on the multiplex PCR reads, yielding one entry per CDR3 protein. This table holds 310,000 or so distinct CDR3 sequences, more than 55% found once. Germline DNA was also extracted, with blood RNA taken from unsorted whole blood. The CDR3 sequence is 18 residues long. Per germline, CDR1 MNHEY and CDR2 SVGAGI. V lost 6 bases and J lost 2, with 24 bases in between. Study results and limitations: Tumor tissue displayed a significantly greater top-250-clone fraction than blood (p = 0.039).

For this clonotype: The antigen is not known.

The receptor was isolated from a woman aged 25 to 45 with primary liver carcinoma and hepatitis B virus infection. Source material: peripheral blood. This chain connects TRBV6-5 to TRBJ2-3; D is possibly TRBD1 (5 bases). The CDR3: CASSHRVRPRADTDTQYF. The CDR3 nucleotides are TGTGCCAGCAGCCATAGGGTCCGACCCAGGGCGGACACAGATACGCAGTATTTT.